The rows below give T cell receptor beta chains drawn from one sample of a study of T cells after yellow fever vaccination. Via MiXCR, TCRdb re-called the 5' RACE reads, giving one row per CDR3 protein. This sample has a few hundred thousand distinct CDR3 sequences; roughly 6.8% occur once, and the top ten carry roughly a sixth. Specimen: PBMCs, collected about 49 days after the first yellow fever vaccination. The receptors were gathered from a man aged 18 to 30 who received the YFV17D yellow fever vaccine. The conserved cysteine and the conserved F or W are not part of the CDR3 here.

TRBV4-3,TRBJ2-1,ASSPQFTGTSGGARF
TRBV27,TRBJ2-3,ASSPHTTDTQY
TRBV6-2/TRBV6-3,TRBJ2-3,ASSHTGFSTDTQY
TRBV19,TRBJ2-3,ASSMDRASSTDTQY
TRBV7-9,TRBJ2-3,AQDPGLGDTQY
TRBV11-1,TRBJ1-1,ASSANRGLGTEAF
TRBV5-6,TRBJ2-2,ASSRRLAGRGGELF
TRBV6-5,TRBJ2-5,ASSYNREVTQY
TRBV12-3/TRBV12-4,TRBJ2-5,ASSSGTGGGTQY
TRBV6-1,TRBJ2-1,ASSPHPGGAYNEQF
TRBV7-8,TRBJ2-3,ASNLRLAGGPTDTQY
TRBV6-5,TRBJ2-7,ASSYSTGAYEQY
TRBV7-3,TRBJ2-7,ASSPTGTGGSNEQY
TRBV5-1,TRBJ1-1,ASSLVGMERSNTEAF
TRBV29-1,TRBJ2-1,SVRTGERSYNEQF
TRBV5-1,TRBJ2-2,ASSSQGAGELF
TRBV7-9,TRBJ1-1,ASSYPQRNTEAF